The 32 T cell receptor beta chains listed next were all sequenced from one sample in a study of blood T cell repertoires in COVID-19. Measured with immunoSEQ multiplex PCR; TCRdb has only the in-frame clones, and not every one. This repertoire shows roughly 150,000 clones, approximately 90% found once; its top ten account for about 11%. The source material was peripheral blood. The receptors here all came from a woman older than 75 with acute or convalescent COVID-19.

The chain combines TRBV5-4 with TRBJ2-1; TRBD1 aligns across 9 bases. V lost 4 bases, J lost 8 bases, and 4 bases stayed unmatched. The CDR3 is 13 amino acids. CDR1 SGHNT and CDR2 YYREEE come from the germline V gene (reference sequence). The CDR3 DNA is TGTGCCAGCAGCACCAGGACAGGGGATGAGCAGTTCTTC. Amino acid sequence: CASSTRTGDEQFF.

V is TRBV3-1 (or the pseudogene TRBV3-2) and J is TRBJ2-7; 7 bases map to TRBD2. Germline V gene lookup returns CDR1 LGHDT and CDR2 YNNKEL (reference sequence). V shed 2 bases, J shed 7 bases, and the junction held 5 bases outside the gene matches. This CDR3 has 13 amino acids. The CDR3 DNA sequence: TGTGCCAGCAGCCAAAGGGGAGGGAGGGAGCAGTACTTC. It codes for CASSQRGGREQYF.

The V gene is TRBV30, the J gene TRBJ1-2, with D possibly TRBD1 on 5 matching bases. Germline V gene data show CDR1 as GTSNPN and CDR2 as SVGIG (reference sequence). Trimming left V 4 bases short and J 5 bases short, with 14 bases between. The CDR3 sequence is 13 residues long. The DNA of the CDR3 is TGTGCCTGGAAGGGGAGGGATGAATATGGCTACACCTTC. It is translated as CAWKGRDEYGYTF.

The rearrangement uses TRBV5-1 and TRBJ2-5; the D is unclear. The germline gives CDR1 SGHRS, CDR2 YFSETQ. V was shortened by 2 bases and J by 4 bases, with 12 bases between the two germline ends. This CDR3 region has 14 residues. The CDR3 here is CASSFGSVVETQYF. In DNA form, the CDR3 reads TGCGCCAGCAGCTTCGGGTCAGTCGTAGAGACCCAGTACTTC.

This clone was counted a single time. V and J are TRBV29-1 and TRBJ1-2; no reliable D call. The CDR3 is made up of 13 amino acids. Germline loops: CDR1 SQVTM, CDR2 ANQGSEA. V lost 0 bases, J lost 4 bases, and 9 bases lay in between. The CDR3: CSVEDPGIYGYTF. CDR3 DNA: TGCAGCGTTGAAGATCCGGGGATCTATGGCTACACCTTC.

The CDR3: CASTNSPLHF. The CDR3 DNA is TGTGCCAGCACAAATTCACCCCTCCACTTT. The chain combines TRBV24-1 with TRBJ1-6; no reliable D call. The CDR3 is made up of 10 amino acids. Germline CDR1 is KGHDR and CDR2 is SFDVKD. V lost 11 bases and J lost 7, with 5 bases in between.

V and J are TRBV7-2 and TRBJ1-6; 9 bases map to TRBD1. V lost 5 bases to trimming and J lost 10 bases; unmatched junction nucleotides: 6. The CDR3 extends over 14 amino acids. CDR1 is SGHTA, CDR2 FQGNSA, per germline. The CDR3 bases are TGTGCCAGCAGCCTTGGACAGGGGTGGTCACCCCTCCACTTT. This codes for CASSLGQGWSPLHF.

The V and J genes are TRBV19 and TRBJ2-5; TRBD1 agrees at 8 bases. The CDR3 is 14 residues long. After removal of 6 bases from V and 5 bases from J, the junction contained 8 bases not matched to a gene. Germline V gene data show CDR1 as LNHDA and CDR2 as SQIVND (reference sequence). The CDR3 loop reads CASSRTGSYETQYF. The CDR3 bases are TGTGCCAGTAGCAGGACAGGGTCCTACGAGACCCAGTACTTC. Supplemented by reference TRBV19 and TRBJ2-5, the full variable domain reads DGGITQSPKYLFRKEGQNVTLSCEQNLNHDAMYWYRQDPGQGLRLIYYSQIVNDFQKGDIAEGYSVSREKKESFPLTVTSAQKNPTAFYLCASSRTGSYETQYFGPGTRLLVL.

This clone was picked up a small number of times. The rearrangement links TRBV3-1 (or the pseudogene TRBV3-2) to TRBJ2-7; no clear D. V lost 0 bases and J 7 bases, leaving 10 bases between the germline ends. The germline V gene has CDR1 LGHDT and CDR2 YNNKEL (reference sequence). CDR3 length: 13 residues. The DNA of the CDR3 is TGTGCCAGCAGCCAAGAACGTAGATCTGAGCAGTACTTC. Its protein product is CASSQERRSEQYF.

The V gene is TRBV7-6, the J gene TRBJ1-1; 9 bases are shared with TRBD1. The CDR3 runs 14 residues. V was clipped by 5 bases and J by 3 bases; unmatched bases: 4. The germline V gene has CDR1 SGHVS and CDR2 FNYEAQ. CDR3 in DNA: TGTGCCAGCAGCCTCCGGGACAGGGACACTGAAGCTTTCTTT. Translation gives CASSLRDRDTEAFF.

V is TRBV2 and J is TRBJ1-1; a weak D match, TRBD1 (5 bases). V lost 7 bases and J 0 bases, leaving 9 bases between the germline ends. Germline loops: CDR1 SNHLY, CDR2 FYNNEI. This CDR3 is built from 13 residues. CDR3 nucleotides: TGTGCCAGCATACAGGAGATGAACACTGAAGCTTTCTTT. Protein product: CASIQEMNTEAFF.

The chain carries TRBV6-5 and TRBJ1-2, with D possibly TRBD1 on 6 matching bases. Trimming stripped 4 bases from V and 4 bases from J, with 16 bases between. Germline V gene sequence: CDR1 MNHEY, CDR2 SVGAGI. CDR3 length equals 15 residues. CDR3 coding DNA: TGTGCCAGCAGTTCCACCCTAGGACAGTCCTATGGCTACACCTTC. This gives the protein CASSSTLGQSYGYTF.

This chain links TRBV10-3 with TRBJ2-1; possibly TRBD2 for D (6 bases). The CDR3 contains 13 residues. V gave up 7 bases and J gave up 9 bases, with 16 bases separating them. The germline V gene encodes CDR1 ENHRY and CDR2 SYGVKD. DNA for the CDR3: TGTGCCATCACCGGGACTGCCCCGGGTGAGCAGTTCTTC. Protein: CAITGTAPGEQFF.

Only a few counts were recorded for this clone. The chain recombines TRBV5-1 with TRBJ1-6; 7 bases fit TRBD1. Germline trimming cut 4 bases from V and 5 bases from J; bases unmatched to any gene: 6. CDR1 is SGHRS and CDR2 is YFSETQ in the germline V gene. CDR3 size: 15 residues. CDR3 in amino acids: CASSVVGQNNSPLHF. The CDR3 region has the DNA TGCGCCAGCAGCGTGGTGGGACAGAATAATTCACCCCTCCACTTT.

The chain joins TRBV3-1 (or the pseudogene TRBV3-2) to TRBJ1-2; the D gene is possibly TRBD1 (5 bases). Germline loops: CDR1 LGHDT, CDR2 YNNKEL (reference sequence). The CDR3 sequence is 14 residues long. V lost 3 bases to trimming and J lost 3 bases, with 11 bases between them. The CDR3 DNA follows: TGTGCCAGCAGCCAGACCGACAGCTACTATGGCTACACCTTC. This gives the protein CASSQTDSYYGYTF.

This clone appeared a single time. The rearrangement links TRBV2 to TRBJ1-1; D possibly corresponds to TRBD1 (6 bases). V was clipped by 8 bases and J by 1 base, with 14 bases between them. The CDR3 has 14 residues. Germline values: CDR1 SNHLY, CDR2 FYNNEI. The CDR3 region has the DNA TGTGCCAGCGAGAGGGGGTTGGGGAACACTGAAGCTTTCTTT. It translates to CASERGLGNTEAFF.

V and J are TRBV7-8 and TRBJ2-4, with 8 bases that match TRBD1. The CDR3 is 14 residues long. Trimming took 3 bases from V and 6 from J; bases not matched to a gene: 4. Germline CDR1 is SGHVS and CDR2 is FQNEAQ. Here the CDR3 DNA reads TGTGCCAGCAGCTTGGGGACAGGCGGAAACATTCAGTACTTC. Amino acid sequence: CASSLGTGGNIQYF. Using reference TRBV7-8 and TRBJ2-4 for the parts outside the CDR3, the full variable domain is GAGVSQSPRYKVAKRGQDVALRCDPISGHVSLFWYQQALGQGPEFLTYFQNEAQLDKSGLPSDRFFAERPEGSVSTLKIQRTQQEDSAVYLCASSLGTGGNIQYFGAGTRLSVL.

The chain employs TRBV5-6 and TRBJ1-2; 7 bases agree with TRBD1. V dropped 3 bases and J dropped 0; count of bases not matched to a gene: 8. Germline CDR1 is SGHDT and CDR2 is YYEEEE. The CDR3 spans 16 residues. As DNA, the CDR3 is TGTGCCAGCAGCTCCCTAGGGACAGAAGCTAACTATGGCTACACCTTC. Protein sequence: CASSSLGTEANYGYTF. Variable domain in full (rest from reference TRBV5-6 and TRBJ1-2): DAGVTQSPTHLIKTRGQQVTLRCSPKSGHDTVSWYQQALGQGPQFIFQYYEEEERQRGNFPDRFSGHQFPNYSSELNVNALLLGDSALYLCASSSLGTEANYGYTFGSGTRLTVV.

The chain carries TRBV7-3 and TRBJ1-2; perhaps TRBD1 as D (6 bases). The CDR3 spans 18 residues. V was cut by 0 bases and J by 2 bases, with 19 bases left in between. Germline CDR1 SGHTA, CDR2 FQGTGA. CDR3 loop: CASSLTGGPTSGNYGYTF. The CDR3 nucleotides read TGTGCCAGCAGCTTAACCGGGGGGCCAACATCGGGCAACTATGGCTACACCTTC. Full variable domain (remainder filled in from reference TRBV7-3 and TRBJ1-2): GAGVSQTPSNKVTEKGKYVELRCDPISGHTALYWYRQSLGQGPEFLIYFQGTGAADDSGLPNDRFFAVRPEGSVSTLKIQRTERGDSAVYLCASSLTGGPTSGNYGYTFGSGTRLTVV.

CDR3 in DNA: TGCGCCAGCAGCGGCGACAGGGGGCGAGTCAATGAGCAGTTCTTC. Translated, it gives CASSGDRGRVNEQFF. The rearrangement joins TRBV5-1 to TRBJ2-1, with 10 bases aligning to TRBD1. CDR1 and CDR2 from the germline V gene are SGHRS and YFSETQ. V lost 4 bases to trimming and J lost 6 bases; unmatched junction nucleotides: 7. The CDR3 sequence is 15 residues long.

J is TRBJ2-1 and V is TRBV6-5, with 11 bases aligning to TRBD2. V lost 6 bases, J lost 2 bases, and 3 bases stayed unmatched. Germline assignment: CDR1 MNHEY and CDR2 SVGAGI. This CDR3 is 15 amino acids long. The CDR3 region is CASSLSGGAYNEQFF. The CDR3 DNA reads TGTGCCAGCAGCCTTAGCGGGGGGGCCTACAATGAGCAGTTCTTC.

The rearrangement links TRBV30 to TRBJ1-6; D remains unclear. The CDR3 totals 15 residues. Germline V gene data show CDR1 as GTSNPN and CDR2 as SVGIG (reference sequence). The germline V and J ends were trimmed by 2 bases and 5 bases, with 13 bases remaining between them. This chain's CDR3 is CAWSRIWANNSPLHF. The CDR3 bases are TGTGCCTGGAGTCGAATATGGGCAAATAATTCACCCCTCCACTTT.

V and J are TRBV9 and TRBJ2-1; the match to TRBD1 covers 7 bases. The germline V gene encodes CDR1 SGDLS and CDR2 YYNGEE. The junction had 2 bases not matched to a gene; V was cut back by 4 bases and J by 7 bases. The CDR3 sequence is 12 residues long. The CDR3 protein is CASSMTGNEQFF. The CDR3 DNA follows: TGTGCCAGCAGCATGACAGGGAATGAGCAGTTCTTC.

The gene calls are TRBV9 and TRBJ2-3; 8 bases are shared with TRBD2. Trimming removed 2 bases from V and 3 bases from J; junction bases left unmatched: 5. This CDR3 has 15 amino acids. Germline lookup yields CDR1 SGDLS and CDR2 YYNGEE. The CDR3 here is CASSVGGASTDTQYF. CDR3 in DNA: TGTGCCAGCAGCGTCGGGGGGGCGAGTACAGATACGCAGTATTTT. Drawing the rest from reference TRBV9 and TRBJ2-3, the complete variable domain is DSGVTQTPKHLITATGQRVTLRCSPRSGDLSVYWYQQSLDQGLQFLIQYYNGEERAKGNILERFSAQQFPDLHSELNLSSLELGDSALYFCASSVGGASTDTQYFGPGTRLTVL.

The genes are TRBV6-2 or TRBV6-3 and TRBJ2-3; tentatively, D is TRBD2 (5 bases). The germline V gene encodes CDR1 MNHEY and CDR2 SVGEGT. Deletions cut 2 bases from V and 3 bases from J, with 6 bases between. The CDR3 is made up of 13 amino acids. In DNA form, the CDR3 reads TGTGCCAGCAGTTACGGCGGGACAGATACGCAGTATTTT. This translates into CASSYGGTDTQYF.

A single count supports this clone. The chain couples TRBV3-1 (or the pseudogene TRBV3-2) to TRBJ1-2, with 7 bases aligning to TRBD1. V dropped 0 bases and J dropped 5; count of bases not matched to a gene: 3. The CDR3 extends over 14 amino acids. Germline lookup yields CDR1 LGHDT and CDR2 YNNKEL (reference sequence). The CDR3 DNA follows: TGTGCCAGCAGCCAAGAGGGACAGTATTATGGCTACACCTTC. Its translation is CASSQEGQYYGYTF.

The V and J genes are TRBV30 and TRBJ1-6; 7 bases agree with TRBD1. The V gene end was trimmed by 6 bases and the J gene end by 7 bases; junction bases not matched to a gene: 12. In germline, CDR1 is GTSNPN, CDR2 SVGIG (reference sequence). The CDR3 runs to 15 residues. CDR3 in DNA: TGTGCCTGCTCCTTAGAGGGGGCTCGGAATTCACCCCTCCACTTT. This codes for CACSLEGARNSPLHF.

The rearrangement joins TRBV5-6 to TRBJ2-2; 7 bases map to TRBD1. This CDR3 has 17 residues. CDR1 and CDR2 (germline): SGHDT, YYEEEE. V gave up 1 base and J gave up 5 bases; unmatched junction bases: 11. The chain's CDR3 is CASSLFPAGGRTGELFF. CDR3 nucleotide sequence: TGTGCCAGCAGCTTGTTTCCGGCAGGGGGTCGGACCGGGGAGCTGTTTTTT.

The chain couples TRBV3-1 (or the pseudogene TRBV3-2) to TRBJ1-1, with 7 bases matching TRBD1. The J segment lost 4 bases and the V segment lost 4 bases, leaving 6 bases of the junction unmatched. This CDR3 is 14 amino acids long. Germline V gene lookup returns CDR1 LGHDT and CDR2 YNNKEL (reference sequence). CDR3: CASSRTGQSTEAFF. In DNA form, the CDR3 reads TGTGCCAGCAGCCGGACAGGTCAAAGCACTGAAGCTTTCTTT.

The V call is TRBV4-1, the J call TRBJ2-5; D might be TRBD2 (6 bases). Germline loops: CDR1 MGHRA, CDR2 YSYEKL. Trimming removed 1 base from V and 5 bases from J, with 11 bases in between. This CDR3 is 14 amino acids long. The CDR3 coding sequence is TGCGCCAGCAGCCAAGTCGGAGGGTTGGAGACCCAGTACTTC. It codes for CASSQVGGLETQYF.

This clone has a single count. This chain connects TRBV11-2 to TRBJ1-1; D perhaps matches TRBD1 (6 bases). CDR1 is SGHAT and CDR2 is FQNNGV in the germline V gene. The CDR3 is made up of 12 amino acids. Trimming stripped 5 bases from V and 12 bases from J, with 16 bases between. DNA of the CDR3: TGTGCCAGCAGCCTAGGGGAGGGGGTGTCTTTCTTT. Amino acid sequence: CASSLGEGVSFF.

The J gene is TRBJ2-5, the V gene TRBV3-1 (or the pseudogene TRBV3-2); possibly TRBD2 for D (6 bases). V lost 4 bases, J lost 10 bases, and 13 bases lay in between. Germline V CDR1 and CDR2: LGHDT, YNNKEL (reference sequence). This CDR3 is 12 amino acids long. Here the CDR3 reads CASSPPGSFQYF. The CDR3 DNA reads as TGTGCCAGCAGCCCCCCCGGGAGTTTCCAGTACTTC.